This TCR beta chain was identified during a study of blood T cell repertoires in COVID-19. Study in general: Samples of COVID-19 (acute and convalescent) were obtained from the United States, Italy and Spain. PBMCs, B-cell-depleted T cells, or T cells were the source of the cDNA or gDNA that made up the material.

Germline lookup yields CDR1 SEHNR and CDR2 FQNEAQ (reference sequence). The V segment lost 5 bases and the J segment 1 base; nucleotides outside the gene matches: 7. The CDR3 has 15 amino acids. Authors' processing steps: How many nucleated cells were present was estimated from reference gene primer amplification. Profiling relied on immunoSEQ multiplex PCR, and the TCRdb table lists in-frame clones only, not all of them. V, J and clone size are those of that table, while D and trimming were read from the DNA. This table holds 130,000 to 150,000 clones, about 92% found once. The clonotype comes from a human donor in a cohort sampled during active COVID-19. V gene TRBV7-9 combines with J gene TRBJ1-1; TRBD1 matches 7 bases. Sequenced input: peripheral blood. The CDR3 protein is CASSIRQGQNTEAFF. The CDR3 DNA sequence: TGTGCCAGCAGCATAAGACAGGGTCAGAACACTGAAGCTTTCTTT.